This T cell receptor beta chain appears in the sequencing data of a study of molecular identifiers for immune sequencing clone quantification. Study summary: Replicates split RNA from around 20,000 or 100,000 naive CD8 cells five ways, and the researchers sequenced four portions.

This CDR3 spans 14 amino acids. The V gene lost 4 bases and the J gene lost 4 bases, with 14 bases spanning the gap. CDR1 and CDR2 (germline): SGDLS, YYNGEE. MiXCR, applied by TCRdb to the PCR reads, yields one record per CDR3 protein. Altogether 400,000 to 600,000 distinct CDR3 sequences are present, roughly a fifth being singletons, with the ten largest covering 0.7% to 0.95%. The source of this sequence is a human donor in good health. Some libraries in this study had Jurkat cell RNA spiked in. Sample: naive CD8+ T cells from blood, with Jurkat cell RNA spiked in. The subset is: FACS-sorted CD8+CD4-CCR7+CD45RA+ naive T cells. The rearrangement links TRBV9 to TRBJ1-1; D uncertain. CDR3 protein: CASSQGAGGTEAFF. Here the CDR3 DNA reads TGTGCCAGCAGCCAAGGAGCCGGAGGCACTGAAGCTTTCTTT.